Following are 14 T cell receptor beta chains from one sample sequenced in a study of T cells in Graves' hyperthyroidism and ophthalmopathy. The source material, RNA transcripts, was used to amplify TCR beta CDR3 regions. HTBI primers were employed in a first-round RT-PCR of the TCR CDR3. Via MiXCR, TCRdb re-called the multiplex PCR reads, giving one row per CDR3 protein. The sample lists hundreds of thousands of distinct CDR3 sequences; around 22% were seen once. The sequenced sample was blood. Every receptor here comes from a young woman with Graves' ophthalmopathy.

The sample holds many counts of this clonotype. V and J are TRBV29-1 and TRBJ2-5; D gene unclear. Trimming stripped 5 bases from V and 2 bases from J, with 15 bases between. This CDR3 is 14 amino acids long. Germline CDR1 SQVTM, CDR2 ANQGSEA. CDR3 coding DNA: TGCAGCGTTTTGGTTTCGGGCAGACAAGAGACCCAGTACTTC. It is translated as CSVLVSGRQETQYF.

This clonotype appeared many times. The chain has TRBV15 and TRBJ2-7; D is uncertain. CDR3 length: 16 residues. Trimming took off 2 bases at V and 3 bases at J, with 17 bases between the two ends. The germline CDR1 and CDR2 sequences are LNHNV and YYDKDF (reference sequence). CDR3 loop: CATSRPRYLGFYEQYF. In nucleotides, the CDR3 is TGTGCCACCAGCAGACCCCGTTATCTAGGTTTCTACGAGCAGTACTTC.

This clonotype was picked up many times. The DNA for the CDR3 is TGCAGTGCTAGAGAAACAAAAGCGGGGGTGGAGACCCAGTACTTC. This sequence encodes CSARETKAGVETQYF. The chain links TRBV20-1 to TRBJ2-5, with 8 bases aligning to TRBD2. Germline V lookup: CDR1 DFQATT, CDR2 SNEGSKA (reference sequence). V lost 0 bases to trimming and J lost 5 bases; unmatched junction nucleotides: 8. The CDR3 loop spans 15 amino acids.

This clonotype was seen repeatedly, ten times or more. The V call is TRBV12-3 or TRBV12-4, the J call TRBJ2-7; no clear D. Trimming left V 3 bases short and J 4 bases short, with 7 bases between. The CDR3 consists of 12 residues. The CDR3 sequence is CASSLSEYEQYF. The DNA for the CDR3 is TGTGCCAGCAGTTTGTCCGAATACGAGCAGTACTTC.

This clonotype has only one observation. This chain uses TRBV6-2 or TRBV6-3 with TRBJ2-7; D is perhaps TRBD1 (6 bases). Trimming removed 6 bases at V and 5 bases at J, with 11 bases between. CDR3 length: 12 amino acids. Germline V lookup: CDR1 MNHEY, CDR2 SVGEGT. CDR3 in DNA: TGTGCCAGCAGCACCAGGGGAGACGAGCAGTACTTC. It yields the protein CASSTRGDEQYF.

The V call is TRBV11-1, the J call TRBJ2-6, with 8 bases fitting TRBD1. J lost 0 bases, V lost 4 bases, and 8 bases had no gene match. Looked up from germline, CDR1 is SGHAT and CDR2 is FQDESV (reference sequence). The CDR3 contains 18 residues. The chain's CDR3 is CASSSRTGGLSGANVLTF. CDR3 DNA: TGTGCCAGCAGCTCCCGTACAGGGGGGCTCTCTGGGGCCAACGTCCTGACTTTC.

This clonotype appeared many times. The chain couples TRBV7-9 to TRBJ2-5; D uncertain. The V gene lost 4 bases and the J gene lost 3 bases, with 15 bases spanning the gap. This CDR3 comprises 15 residues. CDR1 and CDR2 (germline): SEHNR, FQNEAQ (reference sequence). CDR3 residues: CASSSNHLSKETQYF. The CDR3 coding sequence is TGTGCCAGCAGCTCCAATCATTTAAGTAAAGAGACCCAGTACTTC.

This clonotype was seen repeatedly, ten times or more. This chain joins TRBV19 and TRBJ1-1; no clear D. Germline lookup yields CDR1 LNHDA and CDR2 SQIVND (reference sequence). Trimming removed 2 bases at V and 3 bases at J, with 4 bases between. This CDR3 contains 12 residues. The CDR3 is CASSIRDTEAFF. The CDR3 coding sequence is TGTGCCAGTAGTATAAGGGACACTGAAGCTTTCTTT.

This clonotype was seen many times. The chain has TRBV3-1 and TRBJ1-2, with a possible D match to TRBD1 (5 bases). This CDR3 comprises 13 residues. V lost 4 bases, J lost 4 bases, and 10 bases lay in between. The V gene's germline CDR1 is LGHDT and CDR2 YNNKEL (reference sequence). CDR3 amino acids: CASSPTETYGYTF. The CDR3, as DNA: TGTGCCAGCAGCCCGACAGAAACCTATGGCTACACCTTC.

This clonotype has more than one count but fewer than ten. J is TRBJ1-1 and V is TRBV27; D uncertain. Germline V gene data show CDR1 as MNHEY and CDR2 as SMNVEV (reference sequence). CDR3 size: 15 residues. Trimming left V 1 base short and J 4 bases short, with 13 bases between. CDR3 protein: CASSLYGFFGTEAFF. Written as DNA, the CDR3 is TGTGCCAGCAGTTTATATGGGTTTTTTGGCACTGAAGCTTTCTTT.

This clonotype was counted between two and nine times. The chain carries TRBV10-3 and TRBJ2-2; 7 bases fit TRBD1. Per germline, CDR1 ENHRY and CDR2 SYGVKD. This CDR3 is 14 amino acids long. V was clipped by 11 bases and J by 2 bases; unmatched bases: 8. The CDR3, as DNA: TGTGCCGGCTCGGACAGGCCAAACACCGGGGAGCTGTTTTTT. Translated: CAGSDRPNTGELFF.

In its sample, this clonotype was seen many times. V and J are TRBV6-1 and TRBJ1-5; TRBD1 is a possible D gene (6 bases). This CDR3 is built from 14 residues. The V gene lost 2 bases and the J gene lost 10 bases, with 15 bases spanning the gap. Germline V CDR1 and CDR2: MNHNS, SASEGT. Here the CDR3 DNA reads TGTGCCAGCAGTGAAACCTACAGGGATAAACCCCAGCATTTT. Translation: CASSETYRDKPQHF.

The sample holds many counts of this clonotype. The chain joins TRBV6-5 to TRBJ2-7; 7 bases are a match to TRBD1. Germline V gene sequence: CDR1 MNHEY, CDR2 SVGAGI. V lost 0 bases and J lost 3; bases outside the gene matches: 5. The CDR3 sequence is 15 residues long. The chain's CDR3 is CASSYSSTGDYEQYF. The CDR3 DNA follows: TGTGCCAGCAGTTACTCGTCTACAGGGGACTACGAGCAGTACTTC.

The chain combines TRBV12-3 or TRBV12-4 with TRBJ2-7, with D tentatively TRBD1 (6 bases). Trimming stripped 5 bases from V and 4 bases from J, with 15 bases between. There are 14 residues in the CDR3. This chain's CDR3 is CASSGDRWKYEQYF. The CDR3 nucleotides are TGTGCCAGCAGTGGAGACAGGTGGAAATACGAGCAGTACTTC.